Listed here are 11 T cell receptor beta chains from one sample, sequenced in a study of cytomegalovirus exposure and HLA in healthy donors. Method: immunoSEQ multiplex PCR; TCRdb's copy keeps in-frame clones and lacks some. The data contain about 82,000 clones, about 92% of them singletons. Sequenced: PBMCs. These receptors originate from a young man in good health and CMV-seronegative.

The V gene is TRBV19, the J gene TRBJ1-1; perhaps TRBD1 as D (5 bases). Germline-derived CDR1 and CDR2 are LNHDA and SQIVND (reference sequence). The CDR3 runs to 18 residues. V shed 3 bases and J shed 3 bases, with 23 bases lying between them. The CDR3 nucleotides read TGTGCCAGTAGTATCCTGGTGGGGCGCAGCAGGAGGGACACTGAAGCTTTCTTT. Translated: CASSILVGRSRRDTEAFF.

This sequence joins TRBV12-5 and TRBJ2-7, with 7 nucleotides matching TRBD2. This CDR3 contains 16 residues. Unmatched junction bases numbered 5, after V lost 0 bases and J lost 0 bases. The germline V gene encodes CDR1 LGHNT and CDR2 FRNRAP. The chain's CDR3 is CASGLVQGGLSYEQYF. CDR3 sequence (DNA): TGTGCTAGTGGTTTGGTTCAGGGAGGGCTCTCCTACGAGCAGTACTTC.

This clone was found once. This chain links TRBV7-3 with TRBJ2-3, with 7 bases matching TRBD2. The junction had 3 bases not matched to a gene; V was cut back by 3 bases and J by 0 bases. Germline values: CDR1 SGHTA, CDR2 FQGTGA. The CDR3 extends over 15 amino acids. The CDR3 loop reads CASSFISGSTDTQYF. The CDR3 region has the DNA TGTGCCAGCAGCTTCATTAGCGGGAGCACAGATACGCAGTATTTT.

The genes are TRBV20-1 and TRBJ2-5, with 8 bases matching TRBD2. CDR1 and CDR2 (germline): DFQATT, SNEGSKA (reference sequence). The CDR3 runs to 11 residues. CDR3 in amino acids: CVAGSVETQYF. The CDR3 DNA is TGCGTAGCGGGAAGTGTGGAGACCCAGTACTTC.

The CDR3 protein is CASSLSHGETQYF. Here the CDR3 DNA reads TGTGCCAGCAGCTTATCCCACGGGGAGACCCAGTACTTC. The chain couples TRBV7-9 to TRBJ2-5; D gene ambiguous. Germline V gene lookup returns CDR1 SEHNR and CDR2 FQNEAQ (reference sequence). With 2 bases removed from V and 5 bases from J, the gap between germline ends came to 9 bases. The CDR3 length is 13 residues.

Only one count was recorded for this clone. The genes are TRBV6-1 and TRBJ2-3, with TRBD2 matching 8 bases. With V trimmed by 6 bases and J by 1 base, 6 bases remained unmatched. CDR1 and CDR2 from the germline V gene are MNHNS and SASEGT. CDR3 length: 15 amino acids. CDR3 sequence (DNA): TGTGCCAGCAGCGCTACTAGCGGCGGCACAGATACGCAGTATTTT. Translated: CASSATSGGTDTQYF.

The chain uses TRBV7-8 and TRBJ1-1; 8 bases line up with TRBD1. The CDR3 has 15 residues. V gave up 2 bases and J gave up 5 bases; unmatched junction bases: 7. The germline gives CDR1 SGHVS, CDR2 FQNEAQ. This chain's CDR3 is CASSLLPGGRTEAFF. The DNA for the CDR3 is TGTGCCAGCAGCTTACTCCCAGGGGGCAGGACTGAAGCTTTCTTT.

The genes are TRBV7-2 and TRBJ1-5, with D maybe TRBD1 (6 bases). V lost 5 bases to trimming and J lost 0 bases, with 11 bases between them. The CDR3 has 15 amino acids. From germline, CDR1 is SGHTA and CDR2 FQGNSA. CDR3 in DNA: TGTGCCAGCAGCCCGTACAGGGATAGCAATCAGCCCCAGCATTTT. It codes for CASSPYRDSNQPQHF.

This clone was counted a single time. V gene TRBV5-1 combines with J gene TRBJ1-1, with 7 bases lining up with TRBD1. The V gene's germline CDR1 is SGHRS and CDR2 YFSETQ. With 5 bases clipped from V and 5 bases from J, the junction kept 6 bases outside the gene matches. The CDR3 loop spans 13 amino acids. In DNA form, the CDR3 reads TGCGCCAGCAGGTACACAGGGGAAACTGAAGCTTTCTTT. Encoded protein: CASRYTGETEAFF.

The chain joins TRBV4-1 to TRBJ1-1; D unresolved. Trimming took off 6 bases at V and 3 bases at J, with 14 bases between the two ends. The CDR3 is 14 amino acids. Germline CDR1 and CDR2: MGHRA and YSYEKL. The CDR3 loop reads CASRDGARDTEAFF. The CDR3 bases are TGCGCCAGCAGGGATGGAGCACGGGACACTGAAGCTTTCTTT.

The chain carries TRBV7-9 and TRBJ1-4; possible D gene TRBD1, 6 bases. Trimming took off 5 bases at V and 8 bases at J, with 6 bases between the two ends. Germline loops: CDR1 SEHNR, CDR2 FQNEAQ (reference sequence). This CDR3 contains 11 residues. The CDR3 spells CASSQGEKLFF. For the CDR3, the DNA is TGTGCCAGCAGCCAGGGGGAAAAACTGTTTTTT.